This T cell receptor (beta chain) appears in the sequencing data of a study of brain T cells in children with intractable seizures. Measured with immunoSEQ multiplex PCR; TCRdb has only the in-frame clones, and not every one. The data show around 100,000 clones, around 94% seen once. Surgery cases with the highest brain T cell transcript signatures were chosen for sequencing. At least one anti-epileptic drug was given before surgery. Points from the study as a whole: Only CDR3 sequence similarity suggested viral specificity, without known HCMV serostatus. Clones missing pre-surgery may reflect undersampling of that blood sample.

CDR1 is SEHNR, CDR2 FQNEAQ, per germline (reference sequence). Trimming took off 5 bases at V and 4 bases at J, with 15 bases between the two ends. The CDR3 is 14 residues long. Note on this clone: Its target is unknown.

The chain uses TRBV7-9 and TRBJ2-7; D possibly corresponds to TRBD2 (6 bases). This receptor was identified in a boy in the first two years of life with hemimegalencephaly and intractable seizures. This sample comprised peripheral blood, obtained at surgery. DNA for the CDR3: TGTGCCAGCAGCCCCCGTCACGGGAGTTACGAGCAGTACTTC. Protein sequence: CASSPRHGSYEQYF.